The 13 T cell receptor beta chains below all came from one sample that was sequenced in a study of blood T cells in healthy people across ages. The authors ran a second PCR of 7 to 11 cycles using a sample-barcoded 5' primer and a J-beta primer mix. TCRdb re-called the 5' RACE reads with MiXCR, one entry per CDR3 protein. The sample holds 800,000 to 1,000,000 distinct CDR3 sequences, roughly 50% seen once. The source material was blood. These receptors were obtained from a man younger than 40 in good health.

The chain combines TRBV7-9 with TRBJ1-6; the D gene is possibly TRBD1 (5 bases). Germline V gene data show CDR1 as SEHNR and CDR2 as FQNEAQ (reference sequence). The CDR3 has 15 amino acids. V was trimmed by 5 bases and J by 3 bases, leaving 11 bases between them. Here the CDR3 reads CASSPRDNYNSPLHF. The CDR3 nucleotides are TGTGCCAGCAGCCCCAGGGATAACTATAATTCACCCCTCCACTTT.

CDR3 sequence: CASSRLITSDYEQYF. The DNA of the CDR3 is TGTGCCAGCAGCCGACTAATAACGTCGGATTACGAGCAGTACTTC. The rearrangement uses TRBV7-8 and TRBJ2-1, with D perhaps TRBD2 (5 bases). The DNA matches TRBJ2-7 better at its end, which makes the J call doubtful. Germline CDR1 SGHVS, CDR2 FQNEAQ. This CDR3 is built from 15 residues.

This clonotype has ten or more counts. The V and J genes are TRBV10-3 and TRBJ1-4; D gene ambiguous. This CDR3 is 15 amino acids long. Trimming left V 0 bases short and J 0 bases short, with 5 bases between. Per the germline V gene, CDR1 is ENHRY and CDR2 is SYGVKD. The CDR3: CAISESTTTNEKLFF. CDR3 DNA sequence: TGTGCCATCAGTGAGTCGACAACAACTAATGAAAAACTGTTTTTT.

This clonotype was recorded a few times. The chain joins TRBV14 to TRBJ2-1; 7 bases fit TRBD1. This CDR3 region has 16 residues. The ends lost 4 bases at V and 4 bases at J; junction bases unmatched: 10. CDR1 SGHDN and CDR2 FVKESK come from the germline V gene. CDR3 sequence (DNA): TGTGCCAGCAGCCTCGCCGGGACAGCTATATACAATGAGCAGTTCTTC. Translated: CASSLAGTAIYNEQFF.

This rearrangement joins TRBV5-1 to TRBJ2-1, with D possibly TRBD1 on 6 matching bases. The CDR3 is 13 residues long. Trimming removed 6 bases at V and 2 bases at J, with 9 bases between. Germline values: CDR1 SGHRS, CDR2 YFSETQ. Here the CDR3 DNA reads TGCGCCAGCACACAGGGAGCCTACAATGAGCAGTTCTTC. Amino acid sequence: CASTQGAYNEQFF.

The gene calls are TRBV28 and TRBJ2-3; 7 nucleotides align to TRBD1. With 3 bases clipped from V and 4 bases from J, the junction kept 4 bases outside the gene matches. This CDR3 comprises 14 residues. The germline V gene has CDR1 MDHEN and CDR2 SYDVKM. The CDR3, as DNA: TGTGCCAGCAGTTTGACAGGGCGTTCAGATACGCAGTATTTT. Translated, it gives CASSLTGRSDTQYF.

This chain links TRBV20-1 with TRBJ2-7; weak D call: TRBD2 (6 bases). The closer fit of TRBJ2-5 to the DNA end suggests the J call may be wrong. Germline V gene data show CDR1 as DFQATT and CDR2 as SNEGSKA (reference sequence). The CDR3 is 15 amino acids. CDR3 sequence: CSAKTAGSHGETQYF. CDR3 sequence (DNA): TGCAGTGCAAAGACGGCGGGATCACACGGGGAGACCCAGTACTTC.

In nucleotides, the CDR3 is TGTGCCAGCAGCTCCCGGGACCTATTCGAGGGCTACACCTTC. The encoded protein is CASSSRDLFEGYTF. The chain links TRBV7-2 to TRBJ1-2, with D perhaps matching TRBD1 (5 bases). The germline V gene has CDR1 SGHTA and CDR2 FQGNSA. The CDR3 sequence is 14 residues long. The V end lost 4 bases, the J end lost 8 bases, and 17 bases lay between the germline ends.

This chain connects TRBV28 to TRBJ1-4; 7 positions agree with TRBD1. CDR3 length equals 15 residues. V lost 5 bases and J lost 4; bases outside the gene matches: 7. Germline lookup yields CDR1 MDHEN and CDR2 SYDVKM. CDR3 coding DNA: TGTGCCAGCAGTACCGTACAGGGGTTTAATGAAAAACTGTTTTTT. This sequence encodes CASSTVQGFNEKLFF.

This clonotype was observed a handful of times. V usage is TRBV7-2 and J usage is TRBJ1-6; possible D gene TRBD1, 5 bases. CDR3 length: 18 amino acids. Trimming left V 4 bases short and J 0 bases short, with 16 bases between. The germline gives CDR1 SGHTA, CDR2 FQGNSA. Written as DNA, the CDR3 is TGTGCCAGCAGCTCTAGGGACCCGAGGAGCTCCTATAATTCACCCCTCCACTTT. It specifies CASSSRDPRSSYNSPLHF. The whole variable domain, remainder taken from reference TRBV7-2 and TRBJ1-6, is GAGVSQSPSNKVTEKGKDVELRCDPISGHTALYWYRQSLGQGLEFLIYFQGNSAPDKSGLPSDRFSAERTGGSVSTLTIQRTQQEDSAVYLCASSSRDPRSSYNSPLHFGNGTRLTVT.

V gene TRBV5-6 combines with J gene TRBJ1-4, with 9 bases fitting TRBD1. Germline CDR1 is SGHDT and CDR2 is YYEEEE. This CDR3 comprises 15 residues. V was pared by 1 base and J by 5 bases, with 3 bases of the junction left unmatched. Here the CDR3 DNA reads TGTGCCAGCAGCTTGCCCGGGACAGGGAATGAAAAACTGTTTTTT. This codes for CASSLPGTGNEKLFF.

This clonotype appeared a single time. The gene calls are TRBV28 and TRBJ1-3; D not resolved. V was cut by 2 bases and J by 8 bases, with 4 bases left in between. The V gene's germline CDR1 is MDHEN and CDR2 SYDVKM. The CDR3 covers 11 residues. The CDR3 reads CASSLKDTIYF. DNA of the CDR3: TGTGCCAGCAGTTTAAAAGACACCATATATTTT.

The chain links TRBV5-1 to TRBJ2-3; 9 bases match TRBD2. Germline V CDR1 and CDR2: SGHRS, YFSETQ. With V trimmed by 6 bases and J by 0 bases, 8 bases remained unmatched. The CDR3 length is 16 residues. The CDR3 nucleotides read TGCGCCAGCAACCCGACTAGCGGCTCTAGCACAGATACGCAGTATTTT. Translating it yields CASNPTSGSSTDTQYF.